This paragraph covers one TCR beta chain sequence. The data were taken from a study of blood T cell repertoires in COVID-19. The V and J ends lost 6 bases and 1 base respectively, with 11 bases between them. Germline CDR1 MNHNY, CDR2 SVGAGI (reference sequence). CDR3 length: 14 residues. TCRdb's table, derived via immunoSEQ multiplex PCR, lists solely in-frame clones and lacks some. The profile shows about 280,000 clones, under 90% of them singletons. This receptor was obtained from a woman between 45 and 60 years old who had recovered from COVID-19. Sample: peripheral blood. V and J are TRBV6-6 and TRBJ2-3; D not resolved. The CDR3 spells CASRLTPRTDTQYF. In nucleotides, the CDR3 is TGTGCCAGCAGACTAACCCCCCGCACAGATACGCAGTATTTT.